The clone carrying this T cell receptor beta chain was seen a handful of times. The antigen is not known. These data belong to a study of regulatory T cells in long-lasting Graves disease. Combining iRepertoire HTBI primers with Arm-PCR of CDR3 regions, the authors built TCR beta libraries. TCRdb reprocessed the multiplex PCR reads via MiXCR and lists one record per CDR3 protein. The sample carries approximately 350,000 distinct CDR3 sequences, approximately 12% recorded once. Time point indicated: newly diagnosed GD, antithyroid drugs for less than 3 months. With RNA extracted from PBMCs as input, the TCR library was made. Study-level results: Sample size, which was small, may have reduced accuracy. Analyses excluded thyroid tissue, covering peripheral blood alone.

V shed 2 bases, J shed 4 bases, and the junction held 1 base outside the gene matches. The germline CDR1 and CDR2 sequences are MNHEY and SVGAGI. There are 13 residues in the CDR3. These data were also reused for a study on T cells in Graves' hyperthyroidism and ophthalmopathy. From that study: A 13 V-J model separated ophthalmopathy from stable hyperthyroidism. Ophthalmopathy, as predicted by the model, came a median about seven months after the prediction.

Sample: peripheral blood mononuclear cells (PBMCs), taken at new diagnosis, from a patient treated with antithyroid drugs. V is TRBV6-5 and J is TRBJ1-2, with 7 bases aligning to TRBD1. The TCR originated in a woman aged 18-35 years with Graves disease. CDR3 DNA: TGTGCCAGCAGTTACCGACAGGGCTATGGCTACACCTTC. It codes for CASSYRQGYGYTF.